These 19 T cell receptor beta chains were all obtained from the same sample, sequenced in a study of blood T cell repertoires in COVID-19. Data came from immunoSEQ multiplex PCR; TCRdb stores just in-frame clones and leaves some out. This table holds 200,000 to 300,000 clones, approximately 89% found once. The specimen was peripheral blood. The source is a woman in her 30s with COVID-19, enrolled during active disease.

The CDR3 sequence is CASSLLGPYGGYTF. The CDR3 region has the DNA TGTGCCAGCAGTTTATTGGGCCCCTACGGCGGCTACACCTTC. The chain is built from TRBV27 and TRBJ1-2; no clear D. Trimming took 1 base from V and 8 from J, leaving 14 bases between them. Germline values: CDR1 MNHEY, CDR2 SMNVEV (reference sequence). The CDR3 runs 14 residues.

Details on this clone: The same CDR3 can be traced to other DNA sequences in this sample. The chain links TRBV6-5 to TRBJ2-5; the match to TRBD2 covers 11 bases. Germline CDR1 reads MNHEY; CDR2 reads SVGAGI. The V segment lost 6 bases and the J segment 1 base; nucleotides outside the gene matches: 4. The CDR3 loop spans 15 amino acids. In DNA, the CDR3 is TGTGCCAGCAGGGGGCTAGCGGGGGGCCAAGAGACCCAGTACTTC. The encoded protein is CASRGLAGGQETQYF.

The chain has TRBV7-2 and TRBJ2-6; TRBD2 agrees at 10 bases. Germline-derived CDR1 and CDR2 are SGHTA and FQGNSA. This CDR3 contains 17 residues. V lost 7 bases and J lost 3; bases outside the gene matches: 9. The CDR3 loop is CASTRSGRALGANVLTF. CDR3 nucleotide sequence: TGTGCCAGCACCCGCAGCGGGAGGGCCCTTGGGGCCAACGTCCTGACTTTC.

The V gene is TRBV28, the J gene TRBJ2-3; 9 positions match TRBD2. Germline V gene data show CDR1 as MDHEN and CDR2 as SYDVKM. Trimming removed 5 bases from V and 0 bases from J; junction bases left unmatched: 9. The CDR3 has 17 residues. CDR3 amino acids: CASSLGTSQASTDTQYF. The CDR3 DNA reads as TGTGCCAGCAGTCTCGGGACTAGCCAAGCTAGCACAGATACGCAGTATTTT.

The rearrangement links TRBV7-8 to TRBJ2-7; D is unresolved. The CDR3 is made up of 14 amino acids. Germline V gene sequence: CDR1 SGHVS, CDR2 FQNEAQ. Trimming left V 1 base short and J 6 bases short, with 13 bases between. The chain's CDR3 is CASSLGARASEQYF. CDR3 DNA sequence: TGTGCCAGCAGCTTAGGAGCTCGTGCTAGCGAGCAGTACTTC.

This rearrangement joins TRBV27 to TRBJ2-3, with 12 nucleotides matching TRBD2. This CDR3 has 16 amino acids. Germline values: CDR1 MNHEY, CDR2 SMNVEV (reference sequence). V shed 6 bases, J shed 2 bases, and the junction held 6 bases outside the gene matches. Here the CDR3 reads CASRGLAGFLTDTQYF. Written as DNA, the CDR3 is TGTGCCAGCAGAGGACTAGCGGGGTTTCTCACAGATACGCAGTATTTT.

The chain joins TRBV5-1 to TRBJ2-3, with unresolved D. V lost 0 bases, J lost 1 base, and 6 bases lay in between. The V gene's germline CDR1 is SGHRS and CDR2 YFSETQ. The CDR3 totals 14 residues. Here the CDR3 DNA reads TGCGCCAGCAGCTTGGTATCGGGCACAGATACGCAGTATTTT. Residues: CASSLVSGTDTQYF. The full variable domain, rest sourced from reference TRBV5-1 and TRBJ2-3, is KAGVTQTPRYLIKTRGQQVTLSCSPISGHRSVSWYQQTPGQGLQFLFEYFSETQRNKGNFPGRFSGRQFSNSRSEMNVSTLELGDSALYLCASSLVSGTDTQYFGPGTRLTVL.

This chain joins TRBV9 and TRBJ1-5; 9 positions agree with TRBD1. V shed 3 bases, J shed 4 bases, and the junction held 5 bases outside the gene matches. The germline V gene encodes CDR1 SGDLS and CDR2 YYNGEE. The CDR3 has 15 amino acids. For the CDR3, the DNA is TGTGCCAGCAGCGAGGGGACAGGGATAAATCAGCCCCAGCATTTT. It encodes CASSEGTGINQPQHF.

The chain is built from TRBV28 and TRBJ1-6; 7 bases are shared with TRBD1. The CDR3 runs to 16 residues. The junction had 6 bases not matched to a gene; V was cut back by 6 bases and J by 1 base. Germline V lookup: CDR1 MDHEN, CDR2 SYDVKM. CDR3 sequence reads: CASSQGQRSYNSPLHF. CDR3 in DNA: TGTGCCAGCAGCCAGGGACAGCGATCCTATAATTCACCCCTCCACTTT.

V usage is TRBV9 and J usage is TRBJ2-5; D possibly corresponds to TRBD2 (6 bases). Trimming took off 0 bases at V and 2 bases at J, with 14 bases between the two ends. From germline, CDR1 is SGDLS and CDR2 YYNGEE. CDR3 length: 16 amino acids. The CDR3 sequence: CASSVGIGRRQETQYF. CDR3 in DNA: TGTGCCAGCAGCGTAGGTATAGGGAGGCGTCAAGAGACCCAGTACTTC.

A note on this clone: The same CDR3 arises from other DNA sequences in this sample as well. The chain couples TRBV20-1 to TRBJ2-7; D is unresolved. Trimming stripped 6 bases from V and 3 bases from J, with 6 bases between. The CDR3 spans 10 residues. Germline-derived CDR1 and CDR2 are DFQATT and SNEGSKA (reference sequence). For the CDR3, the DNA is TGCAGTGCGCGGAACTACGAGCAGTACTTC. Translated, it gives CSARNYEQYF.

V and J are TRBV6-5 and TRBJ2-5; TRBD2 aligns across 8 bases. Germline assignment: CDR1 MNHEY and CDR2 SVGAGI. Trimming removed 0 bases from V and 6 bases from J; junction bases left unmatched: 9. CDR3 size: 16 residues. The CDR3 region has the DNA TGTGCCAGCAGTTACTCGATTAGCGGGAAATTGAAGACCCAGTACTTC. This codes for CASSYSISGKLKTQYF.

V and J are TRBV18 and TRBJ1-5; no clear D gene. Germline CDR1 KGHSH, CDR2 LQKENI. The length of the CDR3 is 18 residues. The germline V and J ends were trimmed by 1 base and 2 bases, with 18 bases remaining between them. DNA for the CDR3: TGTGCCAGCTCACCACAATCCCCCAGGCCATTGGGCAATCAGCCCCAGCATTTT. It yields the protein CASSPQSPRPLGNQPQHF.

This rearrangement joins TRBV11-3 to TRBJ2-2, with 8 nucleotides matching TRBD1. The V segment lost 8 bases and the J segment 5 bases; nucleotides outside the gene matches: 16. The CDR3 is made up of 17 amino acids. In germline, CDR1 is SGHNT, CDR2 YENEEA. Here the CDR3 reads CASVRGLAAVETGELFF. In DNA, the CDR3 is TGTGCCAGCGTCAGGGGGCTCGCGGCAGTAGAAACCGGGGAGCTGTTTTTT. The full variable domain, with the rest looked up from reference TRBV11-3 and TRBJ2-2, is EAGVVQSPRYKIIEKKQPVAFWCNPISGHNTLYWYLQNLGQGPELLIRYENEEAVDDSQLPKDRFSAERLKGVDSTLKIQPAELGDSAVYLCASVRGLAAVETGELFFGEGSRLTVL.

The chain employs TRBV6-2 or TRBV6-3 and TRBJ2-6; TRBD2 is a possible D gene (5 bases). CDR3 size: 16 residues. In germline, CDR1 is MNHEY, CDR2 SVGEGT. Trimming removed 7 bases from V and 0 bases from J, with 13 bases in between. The CDR3 loop reads CASTPFGSSGANVLTF. In DNA, the CDR3 is TGTGCCAGCACCCCATTTGGGAGCTCTGGGGCCAACGTCCTGACTTTC.

The rearrangement uses TRBV6-2 or TRBV6-3 and TRBJ2-3; TRBD2 matches 9 bases. The CDR3 consists of 18 residues. Germline CDR1 reads MNHEY; CDR2 reads SVGEGT. Trimming cost V 2 bases and J 1 base; bases outside gene matches: 10. CDR3 coding DNA: TGTGCCAGCAGTTACGGGGGGCCTAGCGGGGCCCGCACAGATACGCAGTATTTT. It encodes CASSYGGPSGARTDTQYF.

The chain carries TRBV7-9 and TRBJ2-3; 8 nucleotides agree with TRBD1. This CDR3 comprises 14 residues. The germline V gene encodes CDR1 SEHNR and CDR2 FQNEAQ (reference sequence). The J segment lost 3 bases and the V segment lost 5 bases, leaving 4 bases of the junction unmatched. The CDR3 DNA reads TGTGCCAGCAGCATCAGGACAGGGACAGATACGCAGTATTTT. Amino acid sequence: CASSIRTGTDTQYF.

The chain carries TRBV7-8 and TRBJ1-3, with a tentative D call TRBD1 (6 bases). CDR1 SGHVS and CDR2 FQNEAQ come from the germline V gene. The CDR3 is 14 amino acids. With 5 bases removed from V and 2 bases from J, the gap between germline ends came to 10 bases. CDR3 nucleotide sequence: TGTGCCAGCAGCAAAGGGGACACTGGAAACACCATATATTTT. This encodes CASSKGDTGNTIYF.

The gene calls are TRBV30 and TRBJ1-1; D gene uncertain. The germline CDR1 and CDR2 sequences are GTSNPN and SVGIG (reference sequence). With 4 bases removed from V and 5 bases from J, the gap between germline ends came to 14 bases. CDR3 size: 13 residues. The CDR3 DNA reads TGTGCCTGGATCGTAACGGGGTGGACTGAAGCTTTCTTT. Protein: CAWIVTGWTEAFF. The full variable domain, rest sourced from reference TRBV30 and TRBJ1-1, is SQTIHQWPATLVQPVGSPLSLECTVEGTSNPNLYWYRQAAGRGLQLLFYSVGIGQISSEVPQNLSASRPQDRQFILSSKKLLLSDSGFYLCAWIVTGWTEAFFGQGTRLTVV.